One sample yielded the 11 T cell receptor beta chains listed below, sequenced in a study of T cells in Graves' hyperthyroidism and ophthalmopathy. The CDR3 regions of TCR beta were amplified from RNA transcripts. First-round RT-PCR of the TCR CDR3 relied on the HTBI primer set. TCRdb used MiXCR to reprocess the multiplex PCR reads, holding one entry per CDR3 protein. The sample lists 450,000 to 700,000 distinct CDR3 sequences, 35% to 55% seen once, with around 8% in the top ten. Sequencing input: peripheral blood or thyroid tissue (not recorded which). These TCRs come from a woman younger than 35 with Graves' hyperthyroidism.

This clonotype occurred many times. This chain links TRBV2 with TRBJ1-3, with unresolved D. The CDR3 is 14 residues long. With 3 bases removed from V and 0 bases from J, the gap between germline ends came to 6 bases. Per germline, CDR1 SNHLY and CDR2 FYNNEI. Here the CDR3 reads CASSESVSGNTIYF. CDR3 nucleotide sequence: TGTGCCAGCAGTGAGTCAGTCTCTGGAAACACCATATATTTT.

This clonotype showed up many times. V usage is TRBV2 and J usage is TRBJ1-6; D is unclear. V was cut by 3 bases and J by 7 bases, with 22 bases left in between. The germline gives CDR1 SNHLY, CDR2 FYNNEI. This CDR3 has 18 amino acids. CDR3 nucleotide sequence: TGTGCCAGCAGTGATCATCATTTGTCTGGGAATACAAATTCACCCCTCCACTTT. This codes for CASSDHHLSGNTNSPLHF.

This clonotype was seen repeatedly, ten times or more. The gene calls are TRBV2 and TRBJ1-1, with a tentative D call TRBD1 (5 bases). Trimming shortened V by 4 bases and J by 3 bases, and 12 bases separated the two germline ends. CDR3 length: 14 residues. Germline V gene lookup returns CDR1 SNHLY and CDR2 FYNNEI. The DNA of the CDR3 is TGTGCCAGCAGTGGGAGGGGCGGTTACACTGAAGCTTTCTTT. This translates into CASSGRGGYTEAFF.

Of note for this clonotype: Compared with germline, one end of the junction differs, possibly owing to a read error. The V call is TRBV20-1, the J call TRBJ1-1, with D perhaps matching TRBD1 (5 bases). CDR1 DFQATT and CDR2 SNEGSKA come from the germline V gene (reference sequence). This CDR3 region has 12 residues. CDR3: CSVRVRGTEAFF. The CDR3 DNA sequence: TGCAGTGTTAGAGTACGGGGGACGGAGGCTTTCTTT.

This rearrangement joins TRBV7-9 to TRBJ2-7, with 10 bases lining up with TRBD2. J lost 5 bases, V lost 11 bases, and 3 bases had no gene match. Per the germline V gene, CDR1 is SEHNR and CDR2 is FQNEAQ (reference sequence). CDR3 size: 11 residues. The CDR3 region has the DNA TGTGCCGCCAGCGGGAGGGACGAGCAGTACTTC. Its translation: CAASGRDEQYF.

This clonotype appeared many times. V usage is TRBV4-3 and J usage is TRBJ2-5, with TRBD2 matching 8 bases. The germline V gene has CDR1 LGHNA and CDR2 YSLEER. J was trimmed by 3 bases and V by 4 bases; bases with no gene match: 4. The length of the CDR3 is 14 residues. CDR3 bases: TGCGCCAGCAGCCGCTCACTAGCGGAAGAGACCCAGTACTTC. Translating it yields CASSRSLAEETQYF.

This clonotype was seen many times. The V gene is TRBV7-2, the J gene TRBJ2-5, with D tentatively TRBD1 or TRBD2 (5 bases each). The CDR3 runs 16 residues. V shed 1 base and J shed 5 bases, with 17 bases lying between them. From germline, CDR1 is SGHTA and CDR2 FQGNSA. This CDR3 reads CASSLVRGSSGETQYF. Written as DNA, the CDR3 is TGTGCCAGCAGCTTAGTAAGGGGTTCCTCGGGGGAGACCCAGTACTTC. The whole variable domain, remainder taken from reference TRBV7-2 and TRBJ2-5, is GAGVSQSPSNKVTEKGKDVELRCDPISGHTALYWYRQSLGQGLEFLIYFQGNSAPDKSGLPSDRFSAERTGGSVSTLTIQRTQQEDSAVYLCASSLVRGSSGETQYFGPGTRLLVL.

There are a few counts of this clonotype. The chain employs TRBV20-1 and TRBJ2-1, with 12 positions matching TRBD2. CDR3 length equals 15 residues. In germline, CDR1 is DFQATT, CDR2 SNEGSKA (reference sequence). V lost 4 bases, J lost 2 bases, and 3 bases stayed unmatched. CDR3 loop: CSAKGTSGPYNEQFF. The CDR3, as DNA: TGCAGTGCTAAGGGGACTAGCGGGCCCTACAATGAGCAGTTCTTC.

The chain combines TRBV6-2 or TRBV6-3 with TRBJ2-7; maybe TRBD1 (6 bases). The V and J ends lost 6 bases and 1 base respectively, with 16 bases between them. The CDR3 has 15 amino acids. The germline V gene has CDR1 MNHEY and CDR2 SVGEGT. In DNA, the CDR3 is TGTGCCAGCAGCCCAGACAGGCTTTGGTCCTACGAGCAGTACTTC. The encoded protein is CASSPDRLWSYEQYF.

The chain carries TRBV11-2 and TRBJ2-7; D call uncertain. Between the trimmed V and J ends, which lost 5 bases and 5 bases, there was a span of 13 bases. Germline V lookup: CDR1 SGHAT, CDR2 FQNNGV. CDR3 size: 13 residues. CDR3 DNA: TGTGCCAGCAGCCCCACCGCGTTCCACGAGCAGTACTTC. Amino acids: CASSPTAFHEQYF.

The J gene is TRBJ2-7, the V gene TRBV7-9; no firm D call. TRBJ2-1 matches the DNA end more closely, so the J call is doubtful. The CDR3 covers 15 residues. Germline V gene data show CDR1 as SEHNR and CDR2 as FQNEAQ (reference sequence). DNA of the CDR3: TGTGCCAGCAGCTTGGACCGGACCGGTGGGGATGAGCAGTTCTTC. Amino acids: CASSLDRTGGDEQFF.